The T cell receptor (beta chain) under discussion was sequenced for a study of Graves' ophthalmopathy and Graves' hyperthyroidism (dated by TCRdb to between 2017 and 2018). Some background on the complete study: Peripheral blood was collected before any treatment was given, at the time of initial diagnosis. To tell Graves' ophthalmopathy apart from Graves' hyperthyroidism, and to predict which patients would progress to ophthalmopathy, the study relied on TCR beta repertoire signatures. In total, 135 blood samples were TCR-sequenced: some 40 ophthalmopathy, about 75 hyperthyroidism and some 17 hyperthyroidism-to-ophthalmopathy patients. To explore V-J signatures that separate ophthalmopathy from hyperthyroidism, a discovery set of 95 to 100 patients was enrolled, consisting of fewer than 45 with ophthalmopathy and approximately 60 with stable hyperthyroidism. The independent validation cohort included approximately 19 hyperthyroidism patients plus 17 patients who later progressed from hyperthyroidism to ophthalmopathy. In about six hyperthyroidism patients, the T-cell repertoire of thyroid tissue was compared with the T-cell repertoire of blood. Following sampling, methimazole starting at 30 mg daily was administered to hyperthyroidism patients, and high-dose intravenous methylprednisolone was administered to ophthalmopathy patients. For training and testing, the approximately 97 patients in the discovery cohort were randomly divided in a 7:3 ratio. General findings and caveats noted by the study authors: In cross-validation, the 13-signature model distinguished ophthalmopathy from stable hyperthyroidism with nearly 90% sensitivity and approximately 81% specificity, and in the test set the corresponding values were roughly 80% and 76%. No statistical method was used to set the sample size in advance, and the investigators knew which group each participant was assigned to. Most expanded thyroid clonotypes with a frequency above 0.001 also appeared in blood, which suggests that blood repertoires may reflect the immune response in the thyroid. In validation, the model predicted ophthalmopathy progression with nearly 71% sensitivity and 72.22% specificity; some twelve predicted patients were CT-confirmed with GO in a median of approximately six months.

For repertoire sequencing, the TCR beta CDR3 regions were amplified from RNA transcripts. HTBI primers and the Qiagen OneStep RT-PCR kit were used in a first-round RT-PCR, which was followed by a second-round multiplex PCR, size selection and purification. Libraries were sequenced paired-end with 100 bp reads on an Illumina HiSeq2000. In the paper's pipeline: SOAPnuke was used to process the reads, removing any read that contained adapters or uncalled bases, had a mean Phred below 15, or lacked an exact match to the constant primer or identifier. High-quality paired reads were merged with COPE v1.2.5. Each unique nucleotide sequence was defined as a clonotype, and clonotypes were aligned to IMGT TRB V, D and J references with MiTCR v1.1. The analysis was limited to V-J combinations with a frequency above 0.0001, which together covered 99.2% of the repertoires. For each V-J combination, a TCR clonal expansion and chaos score was defined as F50 clonal expansion divided by the chaos observed in the TCRdist matrix. Welch's t-statistics and random forest were used to narrow the features down to over ten V-J combinations, which were then fed into a naive Bayes classifier. Thyroid-blood repertoire similarity was quantified with the Morisita-Horn index. TCRdb reprocessed the public reads (quality trimming at Q25 with fastp, clone calling with MiXCR) and kept in-frame beta chains. Entries that share a CDR3 protein sequence are merged under the most common genes and DNA. The V and J calls and clone size come from TCRdb's table, not from the authors' own analysis. The sample contains about 220,000 distinct CDR3 sequences, approximately 21% of them found a single time. The ten largest clones represent around 45% of the sample.

Points on this clonotype: What this receptor recognizes is not known. Within one base of it there is no much larger clone, and no base qualities were kept.

The cysteine opens and the phenylalanine closes a CDR3 of 15 amino acids. The only DNA kept is the CDR3, 45 bases in frame from the first base. At the junction V is shortened by 0 bases and J by 7 bases; bases outside the gene matches: 8. In the germline V gene, CDR1 corresponds to SNHLY and CDR2 to FYNNEI. Patients with ophthalmopathy had moderately to severely active disease, with a Clinical Activity Score of 3 or more, a NOSPECS grade of 4 or more, and a disease duration of less than 3 months. Anyone with other autoimmune diseases, uncontrolled infections, pregnancy or lactation was excluded from the study. Clinical symptoms, serum thyroxine, TRAb, thyroid ultrasound and orbital computed tomography formed the basis of the diagnosis. Using Ficoll-Paque density gradient centrifugation, PBMCs were isolated from about 9.2 ml of fresh peripheral blood. Trizol reagent was used to extract the total RNA, and its quality was then checked on an Agilent 2100 Bioanalyzer.

The clonotype comes from a woman aged 45-60 years with Graves' ophthalmopathy. Donor details come from another sample of the same person, matched by shared clones. Sequenced input: peripheral blood. In this chain, TRBV2 is recombined with TRBJ2-7; TRBD1 matches 8 bases in the middle. In nucleotide form, the sequence is TGTGCCAGCAGTGAAGCGTCAGGGGGCTGGGGGGAGCAGTACTTC. This gives the protein CASSEASGGWGEQYF.